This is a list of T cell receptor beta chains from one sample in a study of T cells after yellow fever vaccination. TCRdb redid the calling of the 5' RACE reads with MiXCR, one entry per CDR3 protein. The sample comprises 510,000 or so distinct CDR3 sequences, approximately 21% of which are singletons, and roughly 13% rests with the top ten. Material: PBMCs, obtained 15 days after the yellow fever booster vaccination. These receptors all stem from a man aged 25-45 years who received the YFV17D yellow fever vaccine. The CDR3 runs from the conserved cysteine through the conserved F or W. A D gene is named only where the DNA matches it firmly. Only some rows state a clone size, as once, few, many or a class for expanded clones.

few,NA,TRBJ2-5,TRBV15,TGTGCCACCAGCAGCCCCTTCGACAGACCGGGAGAGACCCAGTACTTC,CATSSPFDRPGETQYF
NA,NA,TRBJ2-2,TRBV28,TGTGCCAGCAGTACCAATCAAGGGGGCACCGGGGAGCTGTTTTTT,CASSTNQGGTGELFF
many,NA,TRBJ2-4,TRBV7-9,TGTGCCAGCAGCTTCTTACAGGGATCAAACATTCAGTACTTC,CASSFLQGSNIQYF
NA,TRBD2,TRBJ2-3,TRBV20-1,TGCAGTGCAGGACTAGCGGGAAATGAGTGGACGCAGTATTTT,CSAGLAGNEWTQYF
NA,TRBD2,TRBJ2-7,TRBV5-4,TGTGCCAGCAGCGCGCAGGGACTAGCGGTCTACGAGCAGTACTTC,CASSAQGLAVYEQYF
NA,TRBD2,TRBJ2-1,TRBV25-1,TGTGACAGCACGCCCCTAGCGGGAGGGTACAATGAGCAGTTCTTC,CDSTPLAGGYNEQFF
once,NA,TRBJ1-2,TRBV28,TGTGCCAGCATCTCATGGGGGAACGGCTACACCTTC,CASISWGNGYTF
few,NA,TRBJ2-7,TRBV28,TGTGCCAGCAGTTTCCCTAGTCCCTCCTACGAGCAGTACTTC,CASSFPSPSYEQYF
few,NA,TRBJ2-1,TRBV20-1,TGCAGTGCTAGACTAGCGCAAGCCTACAATGAGCAGTTCTTC,CSARLAQAYNEQFF
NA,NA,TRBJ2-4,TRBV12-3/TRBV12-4,TGTGCCAGCAGTTTGAAAACCAAAAACATTCAGTACTTC,CASSLKTKNIQYF
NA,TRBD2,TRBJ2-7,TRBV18,TGTGCCAGCTCATCCACTACACTAGCGGGAGGGCCCTTGCGCTCCTACGAGCAGTACTTC,CASSSTTLAGGPLRSYEQYF
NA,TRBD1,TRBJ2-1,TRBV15,TGTGCCACCAGCAGAGATAGGGCAGGGGGCAACAATGAGCAGTTCTTC,CATSRDRAGGNNEQFF
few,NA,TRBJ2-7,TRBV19,TGTGCCAGTAATAACAGGGTTGGCGAGCAGTACTTC,CASNNRVGEQYF
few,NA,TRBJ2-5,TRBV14,TGTGCCAGCAGCCAACCGCGGGGTCGCCAAGAGACCCAGTACTTC,CASSQPRGRQETQYF
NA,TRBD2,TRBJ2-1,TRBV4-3,TGCGCCAGCAGCCAACTAGCGGGAGCGTTCAATGAGCAGTTCTTC,CASSQLAGAFNEQFF
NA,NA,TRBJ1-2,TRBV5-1,TGCGCCAGCAGCCCGGGATTTAGCTATGGCTACACCTTC,CASSPGFSYGYTF
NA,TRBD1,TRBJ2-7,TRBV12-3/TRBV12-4,TGTGCCAGCAGTCGACAGGGTCTGGACTACGAGCAGTACTTC,CASSRQGLDYEQYF
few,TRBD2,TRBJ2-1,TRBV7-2,TGTGCCAGCAGCTTAGAGGGACTAGCGCTCAATGAGCAGTTCTTC,CASSLEGLALNEQFF
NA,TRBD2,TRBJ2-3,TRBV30,TGTGCCTGGACCTTGAGCGGGGCGGGCACAGATACGCAGTATTTT,CAWTLSGAGTDTQYF
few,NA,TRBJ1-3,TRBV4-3,TGCGCCAGCAGCCCTAACGAAAGAAACACCATATATTTT,CASSPNERNTIYF
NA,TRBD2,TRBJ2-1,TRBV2,TGTGCCATCACGATGAGGACTAGCGGGAGAGGGGTCTACAATGAGCAGTTCTTC,CAITMRTSGRGVYNEQFF
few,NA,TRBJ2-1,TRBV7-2,TGTGCCAGCAGCCCCCCAGGTGAGCAGTTCTTC,CASSPPGEQFF
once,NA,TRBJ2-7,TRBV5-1,TGCGCCAGCAGCTTCCCCACCGGGCGGAACGAGCAGTACTTC,CASSFPTGRNEQYF
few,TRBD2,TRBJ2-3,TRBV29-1,TGCAGCGTTGAGGGTGAGGTAGCGGGACTCACGCAGTATTTT,CSVEGEVAGLTQYF
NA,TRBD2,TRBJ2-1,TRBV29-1,TGCAGCGTTGAAGATCCGCTAGCGGGAGGGTGGAATGAGCAGTTCTTC,CSVEDPLAGGWNEQFF
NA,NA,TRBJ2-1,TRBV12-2,TGTGCAAGTCGCTTAGCGGCGGGACTTGGTGAGCAGTTCTTC,CASRLAAGLGEQFF
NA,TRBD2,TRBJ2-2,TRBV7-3,TGTGCCAGCAGCTTAATTCCCCCTCGGGGGGGGAACACCGGGGAGCTGTTTTTT,CASSLIPPRGGNTGELFF
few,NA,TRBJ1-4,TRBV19,TGTGCCAGTAGTATGCAGCAGGGGTTGAGTGAAAAACTGTTTTTT,CASSMQQGLSEKLFF
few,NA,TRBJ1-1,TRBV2,TGTGCCAGCAGTATTAAAACGAACACTGAAGCTTTCTTT,CASSIKTNTEAFF
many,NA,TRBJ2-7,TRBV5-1,TGCGCCAGCAGCTTAGGGACGGCGACCTACGAGCAGTACTTC,CASSLGTATYEQYF
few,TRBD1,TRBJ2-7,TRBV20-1,TGCAGTGCTAGAGCGTGGGTGAGACAGGGAAACTACGAGCAGTACTTC,CSARAWVRQGNYEQYF
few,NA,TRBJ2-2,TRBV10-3,TGTGCCATCAGTGAGTCTTACGCCAGCCTCAGCACCGGGGAGCTGTTTTTT,CAISESYASLSTGELFF
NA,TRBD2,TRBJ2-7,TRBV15,TGTGCCACCAGCAGAGATAAGGCTAGCGGGAGTCGGGGCGACCAGTACTTC,CATSRDKASGSRGDQYF